The 15 T cell receptor beta chains reported below all come from one sample, sequenced in a study of blood T cell repertoires in COVID-19. Produced via immunoSEQ multiplex PCR; TCRdb's table is partial and in-frame only. The sample carries about 110,000 clones, about 88% recorded once. The sequenced sample consisted of peripheral blood. The source is a woman between 45 and 60 years old with acute or convalescent COVID-19.

This clone was picked up one time. V and J are TRBV7-2 and TRBJ1-6, with D possibly TRBD1 on 6 matching bases. V lost 4 bases and J 6 bases, leaving 13 bases between the germline ends. The CDR3 runs 15 residues. Germline CDR1 SGHTA, CDR2 FQGNSA. The CDR3 reads CASSSSGDLNSPLHF. CDR3 nucleotides: TGTGCCAGCAGCTCCTCAGGGGACCTTAATTCACCCCTCCACTTT.

V gene TRBV14 combines with J gene TRBJ2-3; TRBD2 matches 14 bases. V trimming: 0 bases; J trimming: 4 bases; junction bases outside the gene matches: 6. This CDR3 is 18 amino acids long. The V gene's germline CDR1 is SGHDN and CDR2 FVKESK. The CDR3 sequence is CASSQDTGLAGVADTQYF. CDR3 nucleotide sequence: TGTGCCAGCAGCCAAGACACGGGACTAGCGGGAGTCGCAGATACGCAGTATTTT. Variable domain in full (rest from reference TRBV14 and TRBJ2-3): EAGVTQFPSHSVIEKGQTVTLRCDPISGHDNLYWYRRVMGKEIKFLLHFVKESKQDESGMPNNRFLAERTGGTYSTLKVQPAELEDSGVYFCASSQDTGLAGVADTQYFGPGTRLTVL.

This clone was counted a few times. The genes are TRBV28 and TRBJ2-3; 7 bases match TRBD1. The ends lost 5 bases at V and 4 bases at J; junction bases unmatched: 9. Germline lookup yields CDR1 MDHEN and CDR2 SYDVKM. This CDR3 is built from 15 residues. The CDR3 nucleotides are TGTGCCAGCAGTCCCTTGACAGGGTGGGCAGATACGCAGTATTTT. The encoded protein is CASSPLTGWADTQYF.

The chain employs TRBV7-6 and TRBJ1-3; 7 bases fit TRBD1. Germline loops: CDR1 SGHVS, CDR2 FNYEAQ. Unmatched junction bases numbered 14, after V lost 5 bases and J lost 4 bases. The CDR3 totals 17 residues. Here the CDR3 DNA reads TGTGCCAGCAGCCACAAACACAGGGGAGAGCTCGGAAACACCATATATTTT. It is translated as CASSHKHRGELGNTIYF.

This clone is a singleton in its sample. This chain links TRBV21-1 with TRBJ2-4; the D call of TRBD1 is as the table states it, not checked on the DNA. TRBV21-1 is reported as a pseudogene. The length of the CDR3 is 15 residues. The CDR3 spells CASSLGAGAKNIQYF. The CDR3 region has the DNA TGTGCCAGCAGCCTGGGGGCTGGGGCCAAAAACATTCAGTACTTC.

The rearrangement uses TRBV5-8 and TRBJ1-5, with TRBD1 as a possible D gene (5 bases). Per germline, CDR1 SGHTS and CDR2 YDEGEE. Between the trimmed V and J ends, which lost 0 bases and 3 bases, there was a span of 16 bases. CDR3 length equals 17 residues. Here the CDR3 reads CASSLGKGRAVNQPQHF. The CDR3 DNA reads as TGTGCCAGCAGCTTGGGAAAGGGCAGGGCGGTCAATCAGCCCCAGCATTTT.

This clone appeared a single time. The rearrangement uses TRBV4-1 and TRBJ2-7, with 9 bases that match TRBD1. J gave up 3 bases and V 0 bases, and 15 bases lay outside the gene matches. Germline CDR1 reads MGHRA; CDR2 reads YSYEKL. The CDR3 contains 19 residues. The CDR3 DNA sequence: TGCGCCAGCAGCCAAGAACAGGTCGGGTCCACAGGGGGCCACTACGAGCAGTACTTC. Protein sequence: CASSQEQVGSTGGHYEQYF.

This clone appeared a few times. The chain uses TRBV5-4 and TRBJ2-3, with 13 bases matching TRBD2. CDR1 and CDR2 (germline): SGHNT, YYREEE (reference sequence). J was trimmed by 6 bases and V by 1 base; bases with no gene match: 8. The length of the CDR3 is 17 residues. The CDR3 spells CASSLRTSGRRSDTQYF. Here the CDR3 DNA reads TGTGCCAGCAGCTTGAGGACTAGCGGGAGACGCTCCGATACGCAGTATTTT.

This clone was recorded a few times. V gene TRBV5-1 combines with J gene TRBJ2-1, with 7 bases aligning to TRBD2. The J segment lost 5 bases and the V segment lost 3 bases, leaving 8 bases of the junction unmatched. The CDR3 runs 15 residues. From germline, CDR1 is SGHRS and CDR2 YFSETQ. CDR3 sequence: CASSSDTGRHNEQFF. The CDR3 DNA reads TGCGCCAGCAGCTCGGATACCGGGAGGCACAATGAGCAGTTCTTC. The full variable domain, completed using reference TRBV5-1 and TRBJ2-1, is KAGVTQTPRYLIKTRGQQVTLSCSPISGHRSVSWYQQTPGQGLQFLFEYFSETQRNKGNFPGRFSGRQFSNSRSEMNVSTLELGDSALYLCASSSDTGRHNEQFFGPGTRLTVL.

The chain combines TRBV6-5 with TRBJ2-1; 9 positions agree with TRBD2. Germline assignment: CDR1 MNHEY and CDR2 SVGAGI. The trim removed 3 bases at V and 6 bases at J, leaving 6 bases unmatched. The CDR3 totals 15 residues. The DNA for the CDR3 is TGTGCCAGCAGTTATTCCGCTAGCGGGGTCAATGAGCAGTTCTTC. It yields the protein CASSYSASGVNEQFF.

The chain uses TRBV5-8 and TRBJ2-6, with 8 bases identical to TRBD1. With V trimmed by 4 bases and J by 0 bases, 6 bases remained unmatched. The CDR3 length is 17 residues. Germline values: CDR1 SGHTS, CDR2 YDEGEE. CDR3 bases: TGTGCCAGCAGCGAAAGACAGGGGTTCTCTGGGGCCAACGTCCTGACTTTC. Amino acid sequence: CASSERQGFSGANVLTF.

V gene TRBV20-1 combines with J gene TRBJ1-2; D gene unclear. The CDR3 runs to 15 residues. Between the trimmed V and J ends, which lost 3 bases and 0 bases, there was a span of 14 bases. Germline assignment: CDR1 DFQATT and CDR2 SNEGSKA (reference sequence). In nucleotides, the CDR3 is TGCAGTGCTAGTTTGGCCCAGGAAGCTAACTATGGCTACACCTTC. This codes for CSASLAQEANYGYTF.

This sequence joins TRBV5-4 and TRBJ2-2; 7 positions match TRBD2. The CDR3 extends over 15 amino acids. Trimming cost V 6 bases and J 5 bases; bases outside gene matches: 10. Germline V gives CDR1 SGHNT, CDR2 YYREEE (reference sequence). Written as DNA, the CDR3 is TGTGCCAGCACCAGCTTCTTGGGGGGGACCGGGGAGCTGTTTTTT. Translating gives CASTSFLGGTGELFF. Full variable domain (remainder filled in from reference TRBV5-4 and TRBJ2-2): ETGVTQSPTHLIKTRGQQVTLRCSSQSGHNTVSWYQQALGQGPQFIFQYYREEENGRGNFPPRFSGLQFPNYSSELNVNALELDDSALYLCASTSFLGGTGELFFGEGSRLTVL.

The chain carries TRBV5-4 and TRBJ1-1; D is perhaps TRBD1 (5 bases). V dropped 0 bases and J dropped 7 bases, with 10 bases sitting between them. The CDR3 totals 13 residues. Germline V gene data show CDR1 as SGHNT and CDR2 as YYREEE (reference sequence). The CDR3 DNA is TGTGCCAGCAGCTTGGGTGACAGAGATGAAGCTTTCTTT. This codes for CASSLGDRDEAFF.

The rearrangement uses TRBV5-1 and TRBJ1-4, with 8 bases matching TRBD1. The J segment lost 8 bases and the V segment lost 3 bases, leaving 6 bases of the junction unmatched. There are 14 residues in the CDR3. Germline V CDR1 and CDR2: SGHRS, YFSETQ. This chain's CDR3 is CASSSTGEGEKLFF. The CDR3, as DNA: TGCGCCAGCAGCTCGACAGGGGAGGGGGAAAAACTGTTTTTT.